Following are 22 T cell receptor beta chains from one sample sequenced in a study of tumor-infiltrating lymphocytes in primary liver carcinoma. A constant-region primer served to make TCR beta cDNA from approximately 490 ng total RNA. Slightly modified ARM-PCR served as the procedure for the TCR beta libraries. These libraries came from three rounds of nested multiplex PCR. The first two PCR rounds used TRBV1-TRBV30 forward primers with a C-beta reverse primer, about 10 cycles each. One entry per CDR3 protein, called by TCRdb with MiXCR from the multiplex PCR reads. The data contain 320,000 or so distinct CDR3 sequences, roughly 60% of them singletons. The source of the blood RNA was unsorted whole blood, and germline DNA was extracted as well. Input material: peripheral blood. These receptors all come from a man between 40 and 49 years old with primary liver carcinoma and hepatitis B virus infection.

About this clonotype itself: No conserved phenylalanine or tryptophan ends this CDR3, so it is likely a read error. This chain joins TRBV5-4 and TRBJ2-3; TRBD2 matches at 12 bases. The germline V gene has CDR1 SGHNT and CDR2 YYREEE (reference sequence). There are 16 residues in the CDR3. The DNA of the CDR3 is TGTACCAGCAGCCAACGACTAGCGGGAGCTTCAGATACGCAGTATTTG. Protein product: CTSSQRLAGASDTQYL.

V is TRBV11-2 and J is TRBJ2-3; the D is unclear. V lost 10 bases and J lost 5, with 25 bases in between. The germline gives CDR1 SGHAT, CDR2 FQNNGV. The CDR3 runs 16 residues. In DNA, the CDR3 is TGTGCCAAGAGCAGAAGAAGTATAGGGAACATAGATACGCAGTATTTT. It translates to CAKSRRSIGNIDTQYF.

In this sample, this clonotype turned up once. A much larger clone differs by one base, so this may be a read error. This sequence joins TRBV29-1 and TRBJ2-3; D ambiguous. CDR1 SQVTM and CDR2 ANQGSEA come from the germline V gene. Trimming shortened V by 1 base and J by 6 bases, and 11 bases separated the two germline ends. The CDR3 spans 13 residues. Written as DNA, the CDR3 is TGCAGCGTTGAAGGTAGACTTTTCGATACGCAGTATTTT. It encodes CSVEGRLFDTQYF.

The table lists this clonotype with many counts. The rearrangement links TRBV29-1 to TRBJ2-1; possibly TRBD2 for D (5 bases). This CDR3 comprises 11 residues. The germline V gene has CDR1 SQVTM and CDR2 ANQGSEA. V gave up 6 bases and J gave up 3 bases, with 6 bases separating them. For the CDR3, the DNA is TGCAGCGTCGGGAACTACAATGAGCAGTTCTTC. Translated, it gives CSVGNYNEQFF.

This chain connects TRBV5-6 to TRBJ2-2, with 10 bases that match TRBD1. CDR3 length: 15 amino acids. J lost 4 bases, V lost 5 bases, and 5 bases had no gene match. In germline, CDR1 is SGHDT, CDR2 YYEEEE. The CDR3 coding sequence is TGTGCCAGCAGTATCGGGACAGGGGTCACCGGGGAGCTGTTTTTT. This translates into CASSIGTGVTGELFF.

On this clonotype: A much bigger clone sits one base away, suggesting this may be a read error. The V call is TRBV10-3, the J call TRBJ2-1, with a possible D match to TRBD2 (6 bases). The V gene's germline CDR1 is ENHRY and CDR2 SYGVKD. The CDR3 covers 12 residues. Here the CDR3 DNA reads TGTCCCATCAGTGAGTGGGACTCCCCCGAGTTCTTC. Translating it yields CPISEWDSPEFF.

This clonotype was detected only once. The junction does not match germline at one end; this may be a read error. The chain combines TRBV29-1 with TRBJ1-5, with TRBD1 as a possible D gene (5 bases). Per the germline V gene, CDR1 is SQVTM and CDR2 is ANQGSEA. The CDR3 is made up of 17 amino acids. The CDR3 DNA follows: TGCAGCGTTGAAGGATTGTTGGGGGACGGTGGCAACCAGCCCCAGCATTTT. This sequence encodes CSVEGLLGDGGNQPQHF.

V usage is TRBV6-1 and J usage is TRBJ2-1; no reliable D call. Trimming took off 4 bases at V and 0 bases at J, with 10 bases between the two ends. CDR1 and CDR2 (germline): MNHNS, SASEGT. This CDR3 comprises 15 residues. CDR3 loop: CASSAVHSSYNEQFF. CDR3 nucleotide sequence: TGTGCCAGCAGTGCGGTACACAGCTCCTACAATGAGCAGTTCTTC.

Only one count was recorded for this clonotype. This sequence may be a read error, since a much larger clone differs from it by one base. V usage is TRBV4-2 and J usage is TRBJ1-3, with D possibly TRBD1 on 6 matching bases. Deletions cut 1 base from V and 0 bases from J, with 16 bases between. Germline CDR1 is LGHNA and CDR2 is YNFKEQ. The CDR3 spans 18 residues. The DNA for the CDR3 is TGTGCCAGCAGCCAAGCCCCGGGACACCAGAGCTCTGGAAACACCATATATTTT. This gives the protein CASSQAPGHQSSGNTIYF.

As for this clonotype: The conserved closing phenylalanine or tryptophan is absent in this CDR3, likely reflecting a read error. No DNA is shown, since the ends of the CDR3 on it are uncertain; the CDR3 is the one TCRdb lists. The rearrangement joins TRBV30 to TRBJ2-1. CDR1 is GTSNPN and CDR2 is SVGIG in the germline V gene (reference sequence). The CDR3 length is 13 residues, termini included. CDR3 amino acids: CAWSLTDSRRAFV.

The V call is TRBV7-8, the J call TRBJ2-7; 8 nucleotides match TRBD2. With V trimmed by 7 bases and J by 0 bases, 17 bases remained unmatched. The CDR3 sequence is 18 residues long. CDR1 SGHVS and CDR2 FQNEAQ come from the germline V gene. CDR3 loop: CASTSSPGLVGFSYEQYF. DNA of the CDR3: TGTGCCAGCACCTCCTCACCGGGACTAGTGGGCTTCTCCTACGAGCAGTACTTC.

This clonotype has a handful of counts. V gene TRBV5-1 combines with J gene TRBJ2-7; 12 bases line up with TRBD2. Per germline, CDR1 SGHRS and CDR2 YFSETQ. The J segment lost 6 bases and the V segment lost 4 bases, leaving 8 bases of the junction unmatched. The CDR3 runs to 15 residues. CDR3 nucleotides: TGCGCCAGCAGCCCGAGGACTAGCGGGAACGGCGAGCAGTACTTC. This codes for CASSPRTSGNGEQYF.

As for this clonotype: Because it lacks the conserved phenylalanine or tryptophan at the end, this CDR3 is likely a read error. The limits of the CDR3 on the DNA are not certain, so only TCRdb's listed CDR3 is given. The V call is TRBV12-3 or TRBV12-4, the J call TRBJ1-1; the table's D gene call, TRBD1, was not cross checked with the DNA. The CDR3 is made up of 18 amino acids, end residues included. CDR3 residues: CASTPDSPAQWMNTEVFL.

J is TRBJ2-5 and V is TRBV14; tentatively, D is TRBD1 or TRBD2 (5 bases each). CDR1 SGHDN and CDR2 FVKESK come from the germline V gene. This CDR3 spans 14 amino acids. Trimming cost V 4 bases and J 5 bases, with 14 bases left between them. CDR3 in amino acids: CASSRGATVETQYF. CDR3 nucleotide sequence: TGTGCCAGCAGCCGAGGGGCCACCGTGGAGACCCAGTACTTC.

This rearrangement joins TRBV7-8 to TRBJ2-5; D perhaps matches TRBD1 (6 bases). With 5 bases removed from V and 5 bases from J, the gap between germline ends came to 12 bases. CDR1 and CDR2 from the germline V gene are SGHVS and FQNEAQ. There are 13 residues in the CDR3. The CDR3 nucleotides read TGTGCCAGCAGCCCAGGGGTAAGGGAGACCCAGTACTTC. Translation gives CASSPGVRETQYF.

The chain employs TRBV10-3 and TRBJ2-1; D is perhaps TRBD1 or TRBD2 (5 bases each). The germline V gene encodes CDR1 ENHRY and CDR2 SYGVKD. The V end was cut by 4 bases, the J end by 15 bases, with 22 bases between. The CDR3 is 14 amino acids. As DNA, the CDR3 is TGTGCCATCAGTGGGGGGTTGGGATACAATAAGCGGTTCTTC. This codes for CAISGGLGYNKRFF.

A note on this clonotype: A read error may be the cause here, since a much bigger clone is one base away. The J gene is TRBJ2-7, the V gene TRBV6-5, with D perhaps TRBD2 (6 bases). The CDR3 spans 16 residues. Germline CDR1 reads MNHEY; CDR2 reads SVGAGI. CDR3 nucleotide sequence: TGTACCAGCAGGCGTAGCGGATTAAACCCCTCCTACGAGCAGTACTTC. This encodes CTSRRSGLNPSYEQYF.

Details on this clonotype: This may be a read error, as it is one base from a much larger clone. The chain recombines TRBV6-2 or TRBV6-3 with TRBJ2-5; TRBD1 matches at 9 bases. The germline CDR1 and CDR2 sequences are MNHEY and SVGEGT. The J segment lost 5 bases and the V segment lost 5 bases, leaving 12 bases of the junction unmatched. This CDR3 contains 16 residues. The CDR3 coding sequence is TGTGCCAGCAGTCCACTCCGGGACAGGGAAGAGGAGACCCAGTACTTC. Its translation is CASSPLRDREEETQYF.

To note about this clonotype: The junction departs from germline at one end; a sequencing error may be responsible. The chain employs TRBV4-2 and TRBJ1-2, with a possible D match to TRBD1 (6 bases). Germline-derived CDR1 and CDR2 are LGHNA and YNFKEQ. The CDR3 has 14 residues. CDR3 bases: TGTGCCAGAAGCCAAGCGAACAGGGCAGACGGCTACACCTTC. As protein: CARSQANRADGYTF.

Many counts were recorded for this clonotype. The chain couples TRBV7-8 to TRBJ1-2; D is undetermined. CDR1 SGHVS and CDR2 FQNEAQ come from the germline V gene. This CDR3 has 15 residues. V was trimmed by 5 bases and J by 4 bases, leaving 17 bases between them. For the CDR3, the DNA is TGTGCCAGCAGCCCCGGAGAGACTCCTCGCTATGGCTACACCTTC. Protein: CASSPGETPRYGYTF.

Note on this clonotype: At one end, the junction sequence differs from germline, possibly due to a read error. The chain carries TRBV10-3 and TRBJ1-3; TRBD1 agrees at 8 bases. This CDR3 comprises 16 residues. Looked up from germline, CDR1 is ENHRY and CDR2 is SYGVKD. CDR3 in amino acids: CAISIMTGEDGNAIYF. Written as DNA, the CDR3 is TGTGCCATCAGTATAATGACAGGGGAAGATGGAAACGCCATATATTTT.

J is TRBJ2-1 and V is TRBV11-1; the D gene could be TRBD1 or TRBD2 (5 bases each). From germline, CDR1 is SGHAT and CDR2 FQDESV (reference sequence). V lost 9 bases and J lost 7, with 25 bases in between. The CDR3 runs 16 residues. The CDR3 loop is CASARDVLNSYNEQFF. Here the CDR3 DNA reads TGTGCCAGTGCCCGGGACGTCCTGAACTCATATAATGAGCAGTTCTTC.